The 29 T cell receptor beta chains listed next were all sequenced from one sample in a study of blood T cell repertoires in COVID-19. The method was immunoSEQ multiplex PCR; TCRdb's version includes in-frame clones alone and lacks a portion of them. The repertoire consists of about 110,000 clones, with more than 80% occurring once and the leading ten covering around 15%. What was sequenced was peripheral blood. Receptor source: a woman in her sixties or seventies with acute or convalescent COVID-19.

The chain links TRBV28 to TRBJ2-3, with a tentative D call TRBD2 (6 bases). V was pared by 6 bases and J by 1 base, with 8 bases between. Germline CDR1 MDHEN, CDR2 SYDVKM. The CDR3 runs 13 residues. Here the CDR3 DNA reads TGTGCCAGCAGCGGCGGGGGCACAGATACGCAGTATTTT. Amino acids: CASSGGGTDTQYF.

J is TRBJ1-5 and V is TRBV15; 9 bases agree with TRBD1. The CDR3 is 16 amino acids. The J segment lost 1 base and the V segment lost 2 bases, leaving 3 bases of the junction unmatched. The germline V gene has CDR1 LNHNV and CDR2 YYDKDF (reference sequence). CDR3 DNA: TGTGCCACCAGCAGAACCGGGACAGGGAGCAATCAGCCCCAGCATTTT. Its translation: CATSRTGTGSNQPQHF.

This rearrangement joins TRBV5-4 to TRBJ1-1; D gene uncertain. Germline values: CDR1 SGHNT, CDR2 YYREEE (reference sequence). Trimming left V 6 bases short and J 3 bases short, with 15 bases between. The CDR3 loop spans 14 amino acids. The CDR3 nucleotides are TGTGCCAGCATCAACCGGGGTCAGGACACTGAAGCTTTCTTT. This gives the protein CASINRGQDTEAFF.

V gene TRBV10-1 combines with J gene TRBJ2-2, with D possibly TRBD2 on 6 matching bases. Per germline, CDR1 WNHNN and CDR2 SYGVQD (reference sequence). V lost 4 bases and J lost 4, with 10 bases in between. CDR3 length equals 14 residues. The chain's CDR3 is CASSAFSGTGELFF. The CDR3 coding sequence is TGCGCCAGCAGTGCCTTTAGCGGCACCGGGGAGCTGTTTTTT.

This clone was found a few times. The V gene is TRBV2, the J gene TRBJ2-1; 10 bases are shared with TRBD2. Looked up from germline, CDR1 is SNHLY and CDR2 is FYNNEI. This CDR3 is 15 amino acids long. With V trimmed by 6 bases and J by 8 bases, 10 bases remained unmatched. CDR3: CASRAGLAEGDEQFF. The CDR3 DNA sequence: TGTGCCAGCAGGGCAGGACTAGCGGAAGGGGATGAGCAGTTCTTC.

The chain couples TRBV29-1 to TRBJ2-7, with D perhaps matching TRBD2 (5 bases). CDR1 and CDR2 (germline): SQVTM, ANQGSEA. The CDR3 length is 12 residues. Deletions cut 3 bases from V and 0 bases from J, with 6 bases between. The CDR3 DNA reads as TGCAGCGTTGACGGGGACTCCTACGAGCAGTACTTC. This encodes CSVDGDSYEQYF.

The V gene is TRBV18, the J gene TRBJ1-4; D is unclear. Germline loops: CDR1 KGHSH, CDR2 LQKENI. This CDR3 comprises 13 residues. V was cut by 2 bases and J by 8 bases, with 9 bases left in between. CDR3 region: CASSPGQREKLFF. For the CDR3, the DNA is TGTGCCAGCTCACCAGGGCAGAGAGAAAAACTGTTTTTT.

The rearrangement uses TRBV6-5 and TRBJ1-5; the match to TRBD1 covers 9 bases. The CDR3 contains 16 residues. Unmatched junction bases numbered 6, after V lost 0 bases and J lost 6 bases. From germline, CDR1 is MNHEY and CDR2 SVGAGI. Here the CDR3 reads CASSYSGQGGGQPQHF. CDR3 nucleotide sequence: TGTGCCAGCAGTTACTCGGGACAGGGAGGCGGTCAGCCCCAGCATTTT.

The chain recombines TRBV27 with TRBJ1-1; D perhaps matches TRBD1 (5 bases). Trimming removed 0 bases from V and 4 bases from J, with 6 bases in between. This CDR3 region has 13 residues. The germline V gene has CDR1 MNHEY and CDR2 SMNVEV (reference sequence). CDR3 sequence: CASSLSGVTEAFF. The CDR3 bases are TGTGCCAGCAGTTTATCAGGGGTCACTGAAGCTTTCTTT.

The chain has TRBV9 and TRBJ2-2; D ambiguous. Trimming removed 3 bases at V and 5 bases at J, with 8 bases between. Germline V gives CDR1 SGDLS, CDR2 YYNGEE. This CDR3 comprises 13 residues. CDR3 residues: CASSGYSTGELFF. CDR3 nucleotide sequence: TGTGCCAGCAGCGGCTACTCGACCGGGGAGCTGTTTTTT.

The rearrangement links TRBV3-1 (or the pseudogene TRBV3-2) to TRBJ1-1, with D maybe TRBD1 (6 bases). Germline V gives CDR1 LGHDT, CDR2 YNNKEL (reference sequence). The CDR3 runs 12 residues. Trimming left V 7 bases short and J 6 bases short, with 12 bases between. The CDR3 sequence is CASNRGGAEAFF. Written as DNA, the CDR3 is TGTGCCAGCAATAGAGGGGGGGCTGAAGCTTTCTTT.

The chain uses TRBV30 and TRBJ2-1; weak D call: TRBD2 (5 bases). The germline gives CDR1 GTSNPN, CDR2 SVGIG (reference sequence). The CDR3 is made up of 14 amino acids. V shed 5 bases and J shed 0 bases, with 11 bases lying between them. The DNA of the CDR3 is TGTGCCTGGCAACCGGGGAGCTCCTACAATGAGCAGTTCTTC. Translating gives CAWQPGSSYNEQFF.

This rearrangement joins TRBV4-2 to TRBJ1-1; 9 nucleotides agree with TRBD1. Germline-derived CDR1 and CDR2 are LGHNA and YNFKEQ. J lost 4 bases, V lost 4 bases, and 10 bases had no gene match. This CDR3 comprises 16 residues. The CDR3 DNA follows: TGTGCCAGCAGCCCACGACAGGGGGACGGAGGCACTGAAGCTTTCTTT. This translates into CASSPRQGDGGTEAFF.

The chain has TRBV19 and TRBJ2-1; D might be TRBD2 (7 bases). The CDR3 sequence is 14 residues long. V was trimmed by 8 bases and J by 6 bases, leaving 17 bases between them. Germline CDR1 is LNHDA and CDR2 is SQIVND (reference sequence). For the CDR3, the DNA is TGTGCCAGTGGGAGGGGGGAAGGGGGCAATGAGCAGTTCTTC. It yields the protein CASGRGEGGNEQFF. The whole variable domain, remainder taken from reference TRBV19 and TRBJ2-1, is DGGITQSPKYLFRKEGQNVTLSCEQNLNHDAMYWYRQDPGQGLRLIYYSQIVNDFQKGDIAEGYSVSREKKESFPLTVTSAQKNPTAFYLCASGRGEGGNEQFFGPGTRLTVL.

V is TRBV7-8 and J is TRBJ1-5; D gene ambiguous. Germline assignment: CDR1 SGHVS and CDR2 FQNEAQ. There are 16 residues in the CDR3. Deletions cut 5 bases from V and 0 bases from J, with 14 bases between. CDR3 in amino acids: CASSRRTVNSNQPQHF. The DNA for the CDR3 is TGTGCCAGCAGCCGTAGAACGGTTAATAGCAATCAGCCCCAGCATTTT. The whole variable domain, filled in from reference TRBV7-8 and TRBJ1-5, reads GAGVSQSPRYKVAKRGQDVALRCDPISGHVSLFWYQQALGQGPEFLTYFQNEAQLDKSGLPSDRFFAERPEGSVSTLKIQRTQQEDSAVYLCASSRRTVNSNQPQHFGDGTRLSIL.

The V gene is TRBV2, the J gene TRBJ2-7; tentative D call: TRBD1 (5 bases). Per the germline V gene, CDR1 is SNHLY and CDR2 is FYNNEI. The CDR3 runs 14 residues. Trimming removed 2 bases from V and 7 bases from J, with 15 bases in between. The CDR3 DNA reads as TGTGCCAGCAGTGAACGGCAGGGCTCGGAAGAGCAGTACTTC. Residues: CASSERQGSEEQYF.

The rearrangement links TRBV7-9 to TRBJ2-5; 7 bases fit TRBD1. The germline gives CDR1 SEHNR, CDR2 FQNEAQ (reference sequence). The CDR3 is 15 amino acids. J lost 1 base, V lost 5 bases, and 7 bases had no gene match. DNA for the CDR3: TGTGCCAGCAGCGAGACGACAGGGCGCCAAGAGACCCAGTACTTC. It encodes CASSETTGRQETQYF.

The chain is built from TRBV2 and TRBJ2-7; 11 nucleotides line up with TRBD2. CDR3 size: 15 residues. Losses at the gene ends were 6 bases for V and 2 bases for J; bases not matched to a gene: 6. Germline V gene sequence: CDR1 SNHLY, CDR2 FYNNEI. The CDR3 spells CASRGGLAETYEQYF. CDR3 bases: TGTGCCAGCAGGGGGGGACTAGCGGAAACCTACGAGCAGTACTTC.

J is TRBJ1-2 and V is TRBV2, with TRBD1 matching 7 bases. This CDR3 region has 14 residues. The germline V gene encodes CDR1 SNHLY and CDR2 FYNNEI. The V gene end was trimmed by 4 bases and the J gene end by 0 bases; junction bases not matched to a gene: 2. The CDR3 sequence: CASSGDSANYGYTF. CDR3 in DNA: TGTGCCAGCAGTGGGGACAGTGCTAACTATGGCTACACCTTC.

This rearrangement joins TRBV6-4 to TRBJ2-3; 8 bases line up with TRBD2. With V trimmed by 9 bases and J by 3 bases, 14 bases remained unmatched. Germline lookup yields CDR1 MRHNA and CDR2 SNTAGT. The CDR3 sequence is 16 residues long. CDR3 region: CARGTRAGAATDTQYF. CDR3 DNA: TGTGCCAGGGGGACCCGAGCGGGGGCCGCGACAGATACGCAGTATTTT.

Here the CDR3 reads CASNRGSYTGELFF. DNA of the CDR3: TGTGCCAGCAATCGGGGGAGTTACACCGGGGAGCTGTTTTTT. The chain combines TRBV5-5 with TRBJ2-2, with a possible D match to TRBD2 (6 bases). The CDR3 has 14 residues. The V gene lost 6 bases and the J gene lost 3 bases, with 12 bases spanning the gap. In germline, CDR1 is SGHKS, CDR2 YYEKEE (reference sequence).

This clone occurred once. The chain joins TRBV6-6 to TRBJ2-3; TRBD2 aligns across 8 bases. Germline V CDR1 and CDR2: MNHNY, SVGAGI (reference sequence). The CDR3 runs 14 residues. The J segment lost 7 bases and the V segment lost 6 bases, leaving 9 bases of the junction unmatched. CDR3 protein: CASRGLAPAYTQYF. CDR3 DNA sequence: TGTGCCAGCAGAGGACTAGCCCCAGCATATACGCAGTATTTT.

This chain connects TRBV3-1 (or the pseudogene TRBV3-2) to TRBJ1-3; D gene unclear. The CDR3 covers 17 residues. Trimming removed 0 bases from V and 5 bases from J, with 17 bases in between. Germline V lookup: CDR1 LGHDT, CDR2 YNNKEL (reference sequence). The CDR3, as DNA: TGTGCCAGCAGCCAAGATTTGGCGGGAGAAAAGAGAAACACCATATATTTT. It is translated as CASSQDLAGEKRNTIYF.

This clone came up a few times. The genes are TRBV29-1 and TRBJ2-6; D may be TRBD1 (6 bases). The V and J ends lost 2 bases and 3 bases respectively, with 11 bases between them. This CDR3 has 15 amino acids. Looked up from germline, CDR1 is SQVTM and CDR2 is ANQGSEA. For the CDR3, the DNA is TGCAGCGTTGAATCAGGGGCTGGTGGGGCCAACGTCCTGACTTTC. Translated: CSVESGAGGANVLTF.

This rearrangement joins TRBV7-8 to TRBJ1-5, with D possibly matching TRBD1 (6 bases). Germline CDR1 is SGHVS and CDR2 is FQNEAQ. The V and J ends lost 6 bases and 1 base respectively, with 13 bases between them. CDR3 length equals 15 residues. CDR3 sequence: CASRQGPWSNQPQHF. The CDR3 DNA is TGTGCCAGCAGACAGGGCCCTTGGAGCAATCAGCCCCAGCATTTT.

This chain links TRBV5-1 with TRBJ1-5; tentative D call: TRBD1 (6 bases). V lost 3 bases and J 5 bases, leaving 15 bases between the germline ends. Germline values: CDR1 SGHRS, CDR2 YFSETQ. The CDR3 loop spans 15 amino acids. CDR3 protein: CASSSGGTTDQPQHF. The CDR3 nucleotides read TGCGCCAGCAGCTCGGGGGGGACAACGGATCAGCCCCAGCATTTT.

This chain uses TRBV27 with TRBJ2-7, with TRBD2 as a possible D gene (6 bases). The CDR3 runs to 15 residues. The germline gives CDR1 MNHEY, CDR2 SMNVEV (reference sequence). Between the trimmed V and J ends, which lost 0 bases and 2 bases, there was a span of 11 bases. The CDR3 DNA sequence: TGTGCCAGCAGTTTATCAGGAGGGTTTACCTACGAGCAGTACTTC. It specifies CASSLSGGFTYEQYF.

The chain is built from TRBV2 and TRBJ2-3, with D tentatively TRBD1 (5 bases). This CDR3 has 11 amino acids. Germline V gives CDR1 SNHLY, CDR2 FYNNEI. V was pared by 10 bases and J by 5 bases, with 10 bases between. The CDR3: CATKGLDTQYF. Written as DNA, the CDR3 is TGTGCCACCAAGGGGTTAGATACGCAGTATTTT.

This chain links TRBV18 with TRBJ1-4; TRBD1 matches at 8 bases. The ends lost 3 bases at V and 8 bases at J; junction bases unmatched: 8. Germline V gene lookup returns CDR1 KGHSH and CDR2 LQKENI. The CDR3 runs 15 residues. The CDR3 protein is CASSPRGQGGEKLFF. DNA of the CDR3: TGTGCCAGCTCACCCAGAGGACAGGGTGGCGAAAAACTGTTTTTT.